One T cell receptor beta chain is described in this entry. No antigen is known for it. Clones were sequenced by immunoSEQ multiplex PCR, and TCRdb holds only the in-frame ones, with some missing. The data contain 25,000 to 35,000 clones, about 85% of them singletons. CDR3 length: 14 residues. V was clipped by 3 bases and J by 4 bases, with 13 bases between them. Germline V lookup: CDR1 SGDLS, CDR2 YYNGEE. The data originate from a study of graft-versus-host responses after intestinal transplantation. Across the study: Transplant recipients had multivisceral, liver-intestinal, or isolated intestinal grafts. The recipients all started with anti-thymocyte globulin induction and then took tacrolimus and steroids for around 3 years. Study-wide results and caveats: The highest levels of circulating GvH clones went along with early declines in HvG clones after transplant. GvH clones surfaced in recipient marrow, some emerging earlier in ileum or blood.

This chain connects TRBV9 to TRBJ2-5; TRBD1 is a possible D gene (5 bases). The receptor's source is a human patient who received an intestinal transplant, so some T cells may come from the graft donor. The sequenced sample was PBMCs, obtained about 430 days after intestinal transplantation. The CDR3 sequence: CASSGTSMRETQYF. In DNA, the CDR3 is TGTGCCAGCAGCGGGACAAGTATGCGAGAGACCCAGTACTTC.